The clone carrying this TCR beta chain was seen a handful of times. Its antigen is unidentified. There was relapse after autologous stem cell transplantation in every patient, and there was variation in brentuximab vedotin exposure. Data came from immunoSEQ multiplex PCR; TCRdb stores just in-frame clones and leaves some out. Among some 17,000 clones, around 72% were seen once, and the ten largest hold 3.5% to 5%. The germline gives CDR1 KGHSH, CDR2 LQKENI. The CDR3 has 14 amino acids. Trimming took 2 bases from V and 15 from J, leaving 17 bases between them. The sample comes from a study of PD-1 blockade in classical Hodgkin lymphoma. General observations from the study: TCR diversity rose significantly by C4D1 in CD4+ but not CD8+ cells. The study found complete responders had baseline diversity similar to newly diagnosed patients.

Material: peripheral blood mononuclear cells (PBMCs), obtained at baseline. The origin of this receptor is a human donor with classical Hodgkin lymphoma. This rearrangement joins TRBV18 to TRBJ1-6, with no clear D. DNA for the CDR3: TGTGCCAGCTCACCAGACATCCGTAATTCTGGCCTCCACTTT. Encoded protein: CASSPDIRNSGLHF.